The clone carrying this TCR beta chain came up a few times. TCRdb re-called the 5' RACE reads through MiXCR, storing one row per CDR3 protein. The profile shows a few hundred thousand distinct CDR3 sequences, around 30% of them singletons. V trimming: 5 bases; J trimming: 9 bases; junction bases outside the gene matches: 10. CDR3 length: 15 residues. CDR1 SGHVS and CDR2 FQNEAQ come from the germline V gene. The data are from a study of T-cell memory formation after mild COVID-19. This clonotype was sampled from an adult woman who had mild COVID-19 (a few samples of this study predate the infection). Cell type and time point are not known. The specimen sequenced was PBMCs or a T cell subset sorted from them (not recorded which). The genes are TRBV7-8 and TRBJ2-1; TRBD2 aligns across 10 bases. In DNA form, the CDR3 reads TGTGCCAGCAGCAGAGCGGGAGGGCCTTTCGTTGAGCAGTTCTTC. Protein sequence: CASSRAGGPFVEQFF.